The rows below give T cell receptor beta chains drawn from one sample of a study of post-analysis software for immune sequencing data. From the PCR reads, TCRdb called clonotypes with MiXCR, one entry per CDR3 protein. The table has 700,000 to 800,000 distinct CDR3 sequences, roughly 30% seen once; the top ten hold roughly 0.53%. Sequencing was carried out using blood. These receptors all come from a girl between 10 and 17 years old with multiple sclerosis. CDR3s include the opening cysteine and the closing phenylalanine or tryptophan. Each record gives: CDR3 DNA, CDR3 protein, D gene, V gene, J gene, clone size. D genes are given only for firm matches. Part of the rows lack a size; the others show once, few, many or a class for expanded clones.

DNA: TGTGCCAGCAGCTCACATCCCAGAACAGCCGGTGAGCAGTTCTTC
CDR3: CASSSHPRTAGEQFF
D: .
V: TRBV11-2
J: TRBJ2-1
size: .

DNA: TGTGCCAGCCAGGGAAATGAGCAGTTCTTC
CDR3: CASQGNEQFF
D: .
V: TRBV10-3
J: TRBJ2-1
size: many

DNA: TGTGCCAGCATACGGACTAGCGGGAGTGCCTACGAGCAGTACTTC
CDR3: CASIRTSGSAYEQYF
D: TRBD2
V: TRBV6-2/TRBV6-3
J: TRBJ2-7
size: .

DNA: TGTGCCAGCAGCTCGGGTTGGGGGACAGATACGCAGTATTTT
CDR3: CASSSGWGTDTQYF
D: .
V: TRBV11-2
J: TRBJ2-3
size: many

DNA: TGCAGTGCTGCCCCGACTAGCGGGGGGGTGGATACGCAGTATTTT
CDR3: CSAAPTSGGVDTQYF
D: TRBD2
V: TRBV20-1
J: TRBJ2-3
size: few

DNA: TGTGCCAGCAGTCCGGACACCTCCGAGCAGTACTTC
CDR3: CASSPDTSEQYF
D: .
V: TRBV7-9
J: TRBJ2-7
size: .

DNA: TGCAGCGGGGCCACTAGTAGCGATGAGCAGTTCTTC
CDR3: CSGATSSDEQFF
D: .
V: TRBV29-1
J: TRBJ2-1
size: many

DNA: TGCAGTGCTAGAGGCGGGATAGCGGGATCCTACGAGCAGTACTTC
CDR3: CSARGGIAGSYEQYF
D: TRBD2
V: TRBV20-1
J: TRBJ2-7
size: many

DNA: TGCGCCAGCAGCTTTCAGGGGACGGGCGAGCAGTACTTC
CDR3: CASSFQGTGEQYF
D: .
V: TRBV5-1
J: TRBJ2-7
size: .

DNA: TGCAGCGGGGGACTTCAGGTGAACACTGAAGCTTTCTTT
CDR3: CSGGLQVNTEAFF
D: .
V: TRBV29-1
J: TRBJ1-1
size: few

DNA: TGTGCCAGCAACTGGGACCCACGGGGGACCCAGTACTTC
CDR3: CASNWDPRGTQYF
D: .
V: TRBV28
J: TRBJ2-5
size: few

DNA: TGCGCCAGCAGCCAATGGGTCTCCTACGAGCAGTACTTC
CDR3: CASSQWVSYEQYF
D: .
V: TRBV5-1
J: TRBJ2-7
size: few

DNA: TGTGCCAGCAAATGGGCAGGGAACTACGAGCAGTACTTC
CDR3: CASKWAGNYEQYF
D: .
V: TRBV28
J: TRBJ2-7
size: .

DNA: TGTGCCAGCAGCCTCGGGGGACACCCGCCCGGGGAGCTGTTTTTT
CDR3: CASSLGGHPPGELFF
D: .
V: TRBV7-2
J: TRBJ2-2
size: .

DNA: TGCAGTACTTCCCGTAGAAGCGGGGGCGAGAATGAGCAGTTCTTC
CDR3: CSTSRRSGGENEQFF
D: TRBD2
V: TRBV20-1
J: TRBJ2-1
size: .

DNA: TGTGCCAGCAGCGTAGACGTCGGACAGAAGAACACTGAAGCTTTCTTT
CDR3: CASSVDVGQKNTEAFF
D: .
V: TRBV9
J: TRBJ1-1
size: .

DNA: TGTGCCAGCAGGGGCAGGTACCTTTCGGGTGAGCAGTTCTTC
CDR3: CASRGRYLSGEQFF
D: .
V: TRBV2
J: TRBJ2-1
size: .

DNA: TGTGCCAGCAGTGTGTGGCAAGCAGGCAACACCGGGGAGCTGTTTTTT
CDR3: CASSVWQAGNTGELFF
D: .
V: TRBV2
J: TRBJ2-2
size: .

DNA: TGTGCCAGCAGCTCGGTGGGACAGGCCTACGCTTTTCGGCAGCCCCAGCATTTT
CDR3: CASSSVGQAYAFRQPQHF
D: TRBD1
V: TRBV7-2
J: TRBJ1-5
size: .

DNA: TGCAGCGTTCCCGGGACCCCGAGGGATACGCAGTATTTT
CDR3: CSVPGTPRDTQYF
D: .
V: TRBV29-1
J: TRBJ2-3
size: .

DNA: TGCGCCAGCAGCTTGGATAACGGAAAGCCCAAGTACTTC
CDR3: CASSLDNGKPKYF
D: .
V: TRBV5-1
J: TRBJ2-5
size: .

DNA: TGCAGTGCCCCTCCAGACCAAGAGACCCAGTACTTC
CDR3: CSAPPDQETQYF
D: .
V: TRBV20-1
J: TRBJ2-5
size: .

DNA: TGCAGCGTTACGAAGACAGGGGCGAATGAAAAACTGTTTTTT
CDR3: CSVTKTGANEKLFF
D: TRBD1
V: TRBV29-1
J: TRBJ1-4
size: few

DNA: TGTGCCAGCAGCACAGGGTTCTACGAGCAGTACTTC
CDR3: CASSTGFYEQYF
D: .
V: TRBV7-2
J: TRBJ2-7
size: .

DNA: TGTGTCAGCAGTACAGGTTACGAGCAGTACTTC
CDR3: CVSSTGYEQYF
D: .
V: TRBV6-5
J: TRBJ2-7
size: .

DNA: TGTGCCAGCAGCTTGGAGGGAGTCACTGAAGCTTTCTTT
CDR3: CASSLEGVTEAFF
D: .
V: TRBV7-2
J: TRBJ1-1
size: few

DNA: TGTGCCAGCAGCGGTCAGGAGGGCCAATGGGATACGCAGTATTTT
CDR3: CASSGQEGQWDTQYF
D: .
V: TRBV9
J: TRBJ2-3
size: .

DNA: TGTGCCAGCGGCCCCTGGGGATTAGCGGGAGTCGGAGATGAGCAGTTCTTC
CDR3: CASGPWGLAGVGDEQFF
D: TRBD2
V: TRBV11-2
J: TRBJ2-1
size: .

DNA: TGTGCCAGCAGAAACAGGGGTGGTGATGAAAAACTGTTTTTT
CDR3: CASRNRGGDEKLFF
D: TRBD1
V: TRBV12-3/TRBV12-4
J: TRBJ1-4
size: few

DNA: TGCAGTGCCCCCTGGCTAGCGGGAGGGGGGGAGCAGTTCTTC
CDR3: CSAPWLAGGGEQFF
D: TRBD2
V: TRBV20-1
J: TRBJ2-1
size: few